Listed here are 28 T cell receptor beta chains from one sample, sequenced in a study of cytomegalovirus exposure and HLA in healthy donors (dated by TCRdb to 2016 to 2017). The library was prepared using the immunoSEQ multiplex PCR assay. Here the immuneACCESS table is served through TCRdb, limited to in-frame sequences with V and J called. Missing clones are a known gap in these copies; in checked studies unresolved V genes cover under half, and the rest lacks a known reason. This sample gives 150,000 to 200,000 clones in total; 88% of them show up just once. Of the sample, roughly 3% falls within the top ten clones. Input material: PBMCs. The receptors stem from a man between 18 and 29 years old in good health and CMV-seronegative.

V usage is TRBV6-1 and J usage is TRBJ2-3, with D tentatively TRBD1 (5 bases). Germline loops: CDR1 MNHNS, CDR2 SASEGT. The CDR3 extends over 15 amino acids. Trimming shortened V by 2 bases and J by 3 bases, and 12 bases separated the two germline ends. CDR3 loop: CASSETGYGTDTQYF. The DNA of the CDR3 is TGTGCCAGCAGTGAAACAGGCTACGGGACAGATACGCAGTATTTT.

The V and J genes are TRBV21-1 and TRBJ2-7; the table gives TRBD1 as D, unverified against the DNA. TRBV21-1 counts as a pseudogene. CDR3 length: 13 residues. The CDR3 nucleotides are TGTGCCAGCAGTGGACAGGAGTTTTACGAGCAGTACGTC. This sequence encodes CASSGQEFYEQYV.

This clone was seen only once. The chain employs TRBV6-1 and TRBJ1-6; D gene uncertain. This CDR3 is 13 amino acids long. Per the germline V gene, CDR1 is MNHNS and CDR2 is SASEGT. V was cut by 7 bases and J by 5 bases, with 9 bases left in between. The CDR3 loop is CASKTGNNSPLHF. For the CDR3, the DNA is TGTGCCAGCAAGACTGGAAATAATTCACCCCTCCACTTT.

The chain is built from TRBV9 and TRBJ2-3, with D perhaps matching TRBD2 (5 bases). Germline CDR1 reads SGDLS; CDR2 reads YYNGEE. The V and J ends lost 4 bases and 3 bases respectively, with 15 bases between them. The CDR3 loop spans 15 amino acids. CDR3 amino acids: CASSLTVGGTDTQYF. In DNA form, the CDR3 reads TGTGCCAGCAGCCTCACCGTTGGCGGGACAGATACGCAGTATTTT.

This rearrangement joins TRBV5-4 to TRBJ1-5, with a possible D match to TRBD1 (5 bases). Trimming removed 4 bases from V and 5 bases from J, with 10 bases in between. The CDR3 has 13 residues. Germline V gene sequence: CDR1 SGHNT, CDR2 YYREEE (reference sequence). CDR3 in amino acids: CASSPGVDQPQHF. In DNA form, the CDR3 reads TGTGCCAGCAGCCCGGGGGTCGATCAGCCCCAGCATTTT.

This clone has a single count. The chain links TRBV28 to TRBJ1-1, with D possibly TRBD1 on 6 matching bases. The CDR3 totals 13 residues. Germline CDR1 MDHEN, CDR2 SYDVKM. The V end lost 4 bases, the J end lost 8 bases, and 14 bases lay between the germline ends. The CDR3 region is CASSSPGRGEAFF. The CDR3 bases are TGTGCCAGCAGTTCCCCCGGGAGGGGGGAAGCTTTCTTT.

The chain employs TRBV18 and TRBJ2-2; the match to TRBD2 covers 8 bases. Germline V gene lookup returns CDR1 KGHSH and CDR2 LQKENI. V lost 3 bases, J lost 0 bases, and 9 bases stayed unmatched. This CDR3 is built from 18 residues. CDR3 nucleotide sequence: TGTGCCAGCTCACCCCTCGGGACTAGTTCCGCGAACACCGGGGAGCTGTTTTTT. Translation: CASSPLGTSSANTGELFF.

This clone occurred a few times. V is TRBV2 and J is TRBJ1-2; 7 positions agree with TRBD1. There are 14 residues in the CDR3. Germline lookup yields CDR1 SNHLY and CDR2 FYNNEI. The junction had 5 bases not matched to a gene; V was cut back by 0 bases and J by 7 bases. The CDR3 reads CASSEALGGGGYTF. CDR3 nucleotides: TGTGCCAGCAGTGAAGCCCTAGGGGGCGGTGGCTACACCTTC.

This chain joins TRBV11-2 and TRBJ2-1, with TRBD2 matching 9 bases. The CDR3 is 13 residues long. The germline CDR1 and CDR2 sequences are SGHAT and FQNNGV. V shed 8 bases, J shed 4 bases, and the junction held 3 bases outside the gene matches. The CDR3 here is CASGLARYNEQFF. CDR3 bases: TGTGCCAGCGGACTAGCGAGATACAATGAGCAGTTCTTC. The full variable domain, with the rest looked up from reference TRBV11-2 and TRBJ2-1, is EAGVAQSPRYKIIEKRQSVAFWCNPISGHATLYWYQQILGQGPKLLIQFQNNGVVDDSQLPKDRFSAERLKGVDSTLKIQPAKLEDSAVYLCASGLARYNEQFFGPGTRLTVL.

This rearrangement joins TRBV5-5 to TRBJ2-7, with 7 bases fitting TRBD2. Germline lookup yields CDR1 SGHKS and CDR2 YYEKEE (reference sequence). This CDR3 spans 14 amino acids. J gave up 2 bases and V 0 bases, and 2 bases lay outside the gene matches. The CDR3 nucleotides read TGTGCCAGCAGCTTGGCAAGCGGGACCTACGAGCAGTACTTC. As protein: CASSLASGTYEQYF.

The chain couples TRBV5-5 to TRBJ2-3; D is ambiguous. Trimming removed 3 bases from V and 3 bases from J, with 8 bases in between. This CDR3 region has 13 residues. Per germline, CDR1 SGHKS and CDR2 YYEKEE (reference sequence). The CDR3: CASSSSWTDTQYF. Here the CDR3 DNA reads TGTGCCAGCAGCTCGAGCTGGACAGATACGCAGTATTTT.

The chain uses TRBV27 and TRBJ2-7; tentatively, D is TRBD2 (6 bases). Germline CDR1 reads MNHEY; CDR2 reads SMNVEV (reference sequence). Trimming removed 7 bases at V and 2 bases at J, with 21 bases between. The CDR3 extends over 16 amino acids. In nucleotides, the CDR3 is TGTGCCAGCATAGGTGTGAGCGGGCCGTCCCCCTACGAGCAGTACTTC. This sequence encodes CASIGVSGPSPYEQYF.

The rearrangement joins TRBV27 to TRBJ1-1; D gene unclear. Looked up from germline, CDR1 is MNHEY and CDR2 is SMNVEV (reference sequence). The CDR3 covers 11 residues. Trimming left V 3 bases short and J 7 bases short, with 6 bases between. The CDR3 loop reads CASSFRNEAFF. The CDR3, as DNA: TGTGCCAGCAGTTTTAGAAATGAAGCTTTCTTT.

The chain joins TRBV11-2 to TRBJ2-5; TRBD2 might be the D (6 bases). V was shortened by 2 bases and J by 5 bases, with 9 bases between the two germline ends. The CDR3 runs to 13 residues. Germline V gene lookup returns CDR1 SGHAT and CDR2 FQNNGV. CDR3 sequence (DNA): TGTGCCAGCAGCTTAAGTGGGAGGGAGACCCAGTACTTC. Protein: CASSLSGRETQYF.

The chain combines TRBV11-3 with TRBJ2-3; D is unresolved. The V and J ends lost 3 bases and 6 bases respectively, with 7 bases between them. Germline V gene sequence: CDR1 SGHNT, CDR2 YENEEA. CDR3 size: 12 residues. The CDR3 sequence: CASSFYGDTQYF. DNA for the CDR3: TGTGCCAGCAGCTTTTACGGGGATACGCAGTATTTT.

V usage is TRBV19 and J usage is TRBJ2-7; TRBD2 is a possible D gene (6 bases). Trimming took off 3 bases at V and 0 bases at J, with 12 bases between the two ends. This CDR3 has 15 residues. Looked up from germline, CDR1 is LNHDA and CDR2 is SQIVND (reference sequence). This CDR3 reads CASSIRGGSSYEQYF. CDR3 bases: TGTGCCAGTAGTATCCGTGGGGGGAGCTCCTACGAGCAGTACTTC.

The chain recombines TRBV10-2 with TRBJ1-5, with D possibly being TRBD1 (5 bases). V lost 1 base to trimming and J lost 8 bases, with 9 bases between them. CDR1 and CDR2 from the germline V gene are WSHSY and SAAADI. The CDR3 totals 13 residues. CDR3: CASSELGGEPQHF. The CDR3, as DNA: TGCGCCAGCAGTGAGTTGGGAGGGGAGCCCCAGCATTTT.

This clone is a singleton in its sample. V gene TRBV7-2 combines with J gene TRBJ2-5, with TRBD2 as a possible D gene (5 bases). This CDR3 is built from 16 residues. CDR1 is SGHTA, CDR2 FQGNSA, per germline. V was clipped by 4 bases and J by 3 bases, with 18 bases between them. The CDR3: CASSSSYGGLKETQYF. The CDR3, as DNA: TGTGCCAGCAGCTCCTCTTACGGAGGCCTGAAAGAGACCCAGTACTTC.

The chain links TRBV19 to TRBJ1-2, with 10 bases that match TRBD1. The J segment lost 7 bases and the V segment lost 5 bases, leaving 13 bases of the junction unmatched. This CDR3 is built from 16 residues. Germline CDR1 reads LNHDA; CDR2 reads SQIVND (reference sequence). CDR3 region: CASSAPGQGVSAGYTF. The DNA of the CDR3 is TGTGCCAGTAGTGCCCCCGGACAGGGGGTATCGGCTGGCTACACCTTC. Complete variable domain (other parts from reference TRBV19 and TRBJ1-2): DGGITQSPKYLFRKEGQNVTLSCEQNLNHDAMYWYRQDPGQGLRLIYYSQIVNDFQKGDIAEGYSVSREKKESFPLTVTSAQKNPTAFYLCASSAPGQGVSAGYTFGSGTRLTVV.

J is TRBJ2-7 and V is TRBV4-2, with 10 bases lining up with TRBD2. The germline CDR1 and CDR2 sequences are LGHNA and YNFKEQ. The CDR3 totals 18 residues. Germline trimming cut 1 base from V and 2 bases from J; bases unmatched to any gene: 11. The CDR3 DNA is TGTGCCAGCAGCCAAGCGGCCAGCGGGAGGGGGTATACCTACGAGCAGTACTTC. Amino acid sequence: CASSQAASGRGYTYEQYF.

CDR3 residues: CASSQEGGLEWEQYF. For the CDR3, the DNA is TGCGCCAGCAGCCAAGAAGGGGGCTTAGAGTGGGAGCAGTACTTC. The V and J genes are TRBV4-3 and TRBJ2-7; 7 nucleotides line up with TRBD1. With 0 bases clipped from V and 7 bases from J, the junction kept 9 bases outside the gene matches. Germline CDR1 reads LGHNA; CDR2 reads YSLEER. This CDR3 spans 15 amino acids.

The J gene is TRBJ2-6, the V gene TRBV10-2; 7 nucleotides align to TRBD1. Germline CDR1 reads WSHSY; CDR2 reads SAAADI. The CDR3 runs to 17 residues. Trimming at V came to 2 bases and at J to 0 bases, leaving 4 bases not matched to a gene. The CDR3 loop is CASSETGQSSGANVLTF. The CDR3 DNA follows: TGCGCCAGCAGTGAGACGGGACAGAGCTCTGGGGCCAACGTCCTGACTTTC.

CDR3 residues: CASSFGGGELGYGYTF. DNA for the CDR3: TGTGCCAGCAGCTTTGGGGGAGGGGAGTTAGGCTATGGCTACACCTTC. This chain joins TRBV7-9 and TRBJ1-2, with a tentative D call TRBD1 (5 bases). This CDR3 region has 16 residues. Germline V lookup: CDR1 SEHNR, CDR2 FQNEAQ (reference sequence). Trimming shortened V by 3 bases and J by 4 bases, and 18 bases separated the two germline ends.

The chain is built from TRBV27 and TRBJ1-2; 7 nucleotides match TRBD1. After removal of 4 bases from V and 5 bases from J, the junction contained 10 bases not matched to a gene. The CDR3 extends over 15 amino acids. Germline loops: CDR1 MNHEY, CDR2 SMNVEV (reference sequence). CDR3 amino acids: CASSSRQGLLYGYTF. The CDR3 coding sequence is TGTGCCAGCAGTTCCCGACAGGGTCTTCTTTATGGCTACACCTTC.

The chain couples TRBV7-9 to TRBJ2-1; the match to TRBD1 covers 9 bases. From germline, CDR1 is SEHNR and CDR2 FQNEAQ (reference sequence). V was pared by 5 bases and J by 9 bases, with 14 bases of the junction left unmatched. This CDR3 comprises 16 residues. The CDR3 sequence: CASSTLPGQGGAEQFF. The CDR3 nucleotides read TGTGCCAGCAGCACACTCCCGGGACAGGGAGGTGCTGAGCAGTTCTTC.

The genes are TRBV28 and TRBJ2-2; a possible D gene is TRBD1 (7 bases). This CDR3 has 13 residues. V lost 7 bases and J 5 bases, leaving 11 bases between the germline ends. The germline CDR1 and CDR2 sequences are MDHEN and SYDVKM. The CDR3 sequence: CASKTGRTGELFF. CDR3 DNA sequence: TGTGCCAGCAAGACAGGGAGGACCGGGGAGCTGTTTTTT.

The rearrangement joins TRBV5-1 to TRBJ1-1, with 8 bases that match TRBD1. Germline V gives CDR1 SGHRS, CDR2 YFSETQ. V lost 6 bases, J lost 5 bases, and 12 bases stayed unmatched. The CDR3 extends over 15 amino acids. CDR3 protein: CASTRQGTTMTEAFF. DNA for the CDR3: TGCGCCAGCACCAGACAGGGGACAACAATGACTGAAGCTTTCTTT. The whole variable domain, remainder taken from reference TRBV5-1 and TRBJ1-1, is KAGVTQTPRYLIKTRGQQVTLSCSPISGHRSVSWYQQTPGQGLQFLFEYFSETQRNKGNFPGRFSGRQFSNSRSEMNVSTLELGDSALYLCASTRQGTTMTEAFFGQGTRLTVV.

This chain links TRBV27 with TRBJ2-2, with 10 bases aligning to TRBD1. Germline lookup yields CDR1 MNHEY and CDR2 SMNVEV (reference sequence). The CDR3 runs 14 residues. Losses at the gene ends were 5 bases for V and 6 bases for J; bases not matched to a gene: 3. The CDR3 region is CASSPDRGPGELFF. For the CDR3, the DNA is TGTGCCAGCAGTCCCGACAGGGGGCCCGGGGAGCTGTTTTTT.